This TCR beta chain was captured by sequencing in a study of T cell clones after liver transplantation. In the study overall: Until 12-24 months post-transplant, subjects got standard immunosuppression and no induction.

The protocol was immunoSEQ multiplex PCR, while the TCRdb copy is restricted to in-frame clones and leaves out a portion. The sample yields some 70,000 clones, around nine tenths seen once. The CDR3 totals 13 residues. CDR1 and CDR2 (germline): LNHDA, SQIVND (reference sequence). V was trimmed by 3 bases and J by 3 bases, leaving 6 bases between them. The V call is TRBV19, the J call TRBJ1-5; no reliable D call. The clonotype was recovered from a human donor who received a liver transplant. The material was CD4+ T cells from blood, obtained before liver transplant. CDR3 bases: TGTGCCAGTAGTATGAGGAACAATCAGCCCCAGCATTTT. Translated, it gives CASSMRNNQPQHF. Together with reference TRBV19 and TRBJ1-5, the CDR3 gives the full variable domain: DGGITQSPKYLFRKEGQNVTLSCEQNLNHDAMYWYRQDPGQGLRLIYYSQIVNDFQKGDIAEGYSVSREKKESFPLTVTSAQKNPTAFYLCASSMRNNQPQHFGDGTRLSIL.